Listed below are T cell receptor beta chains from one sample, sequenced in a study of T cells after somatic rescue of genetic block. The protocol was immunoSEQ multiplex PCR, while the TCRdb copy is restricted to in-frame clones and leaves out a portion. The sample gives more than 7,500 clones, 74% of which show up once; around a fifth is in the top ten. The sample comprised peripheral blood mononuclear cells (PBMCs). The receptors shown here come from a boy aged 5-17 years. The CDR3 runs from the conserved cysteine through the conserved F or W. A D gene is named only where the DNA matches it firmly. Expanded clones get a size class; other rows say once, few or many, or leave the size out.

>TRBV28|TRBJ2-7|-|-
TGTGCCAGCAGTTCTCCCGCGATTAGCTCCTACGAGCAGTACTTC
CASSSPAISSYEQYF
>TRBV9|TRBJ2-3|few|TRBD2
TGTGCCAGCAGCCCTCGGACTAGCGGGGGGGTGGATACGCAGTATTTT
CASSPRTSGGVDTQYF
>TRBV19|TRBJ1-1|-|-
TGTGCCAGTAGTCCCCTGGCAGGGGAAGCTTTCTTT
CASSPLAGEAFF
>TRBV6-5|TRBJ1-2|-|TRBD1
TGTGCCAGCAGTCGGGACAGGGCGAACTATGGCTACACCTTC
CASSRDRANYGYTF
>TRBV10-2|TRBJ2-3|few|-
TGCGCCAGCACGGCCCGCACAGATACGCAGTATTTT
CASTARTDTQYF
>TRBV6-5|TRBJ1-5|-|-
TGTGCCAGCAGTTACTCGAGGTATAGCAATCAGCCCCAGCATTTT
CASSYSRYSNQPQHF
>TRBV5-6|TRBJ2-3|-|-
TGTGCCAGCAGCTGGCCGGAGGGCCTTGGCGCAGATACGCAGTATTTT
CASSWPEGLGADTQYF
>TRBV7-9|TRBJ2-7|-|TRBD2
TGTGCCAGCAGCTCGTCCAGACTAGCCCTTTTCTTCTACGAGCAGTACTTC
CASSSSRLALFFYEQYF
>TRBV10-3|TRBJ2-3|medium-sized|TRBD2
TGTGCCATCAGTGAGTCAGGGCTAGCGGCTAGCACAGATACGCAGTATTTT
CAISESGLAASTDTQYF
>TRBV30|TRBJ2-7|-|-
TGTGCCTGGAGTCATGGGGTCCACTACGAGCAGTACTTC
CAWSHGVHYEQYF
>TRBV5-1|TRBJ2-6|-|-
TGCGCCAGCAGCCTGTCTGGGGCCAACGTCCTGACTTTC
CASSLSGANVLTF
>TRBV27|TRBJ2-1|-|TRBD1
TGTGCCAGCAGTTTATCCGTGGGACAGGTCCGCGAGCAGTTCTTC
CASSLSVGQVREQFF
>TRBV7-1|TRBJ2-7|-|-
TGTGCCAGCAGCTGGGGGGACTACGAGCAGTACTTC
CASSWGDYEQYF
>TRBV10-3|TRBJ2-7|-|TRBD2
TGTGCCAGCAGGGAGGGGTTTTACGAGCAGTACTTC
CASREGFYEQYF
>TRBV11-2|TRBJ2-7|-|-
TGTGCCAGCAGCGTCAGTATTTCGAGCGAGCAGTACTTC
CASSVSISSEQYF
>TRBV2|TRBJ2-3|few|-
TGTGCCAGCAGTGTGGGACCGTTGATCAGAAATTTT
CASSVGPLIRNF
>TRBV7-8|TRBJ1-3|-|TRBD1
TGTGCCAGCAGCTCCGGAAGGGGACAGTCCGGCTCTGGAAACACCATATATTTT
CASSSGRGQSGSGNTIYF
>TRBV12-5|TRBJ2-1|-|TRBD1
TGTGCTAGTGGTTTCTATGGGACAGGGGATGAGCAGTTCTTC
CASGFYGTGDEQFF
>TRBV27|TRBJ1-5|-|TRBD1
TGTGCCAGCAGTTTAAGGGGGGACAGGGGGCAAGGACAGAATCAGCCCCAGCATTTT
CASSLRGDRGQGQNQPQHF
>TRBV19|TRBJ2-7|once|-
TGTGCCAGTAGTATTTATCAGGACACCCCCTACGAGCAGTACTTC
CASSIYQDTPYEQYF
>TRBV4-2|TRBJ1-1|few|-
TGTGCCAGCAGCCGTTACACAGAGCCGAACACTGAAGCTTTCTTT
CASSRYTEPNTEAFF
>TRBV4-1|TRBJ2-3|medium-sized|TRBD2
TGCGCCAGCAGCCGACCCTCACCCCTACGACTAGCGGGAGAGGGAGATACGCAGTATTTT
CASSRPSPLRLAGEGDTQYF
>TRBV9|TRBJ2-7|-|-
TGTGCCAGCAGCCGGGGGACGGGAAGTGAGCAGTACTTC
CASSRGTGSEQYF
>TRBV5-1|TRBJ2-2|once|-
TGCGCCAGCAGCTCCCTCGGGCAGGTGTACACCGGGGAGCTGTTTTTT
CASSSLGQVYTGELFF
>TRBV2|TRBJ2-3|-|TRBD2
TGTGCCAGCAATTCGGGAGGGGGTTCAGATACGCAGTATTTT
CASNSGGGSDTQYF
>TRBV16|TRBJ2-3|once|-
TGTGCCAGCAGCCCTTCGACAGATACGCAGTATTTT
CASSPSTDTQYF
>TRBV19|TRBJ1-2|-|-
TGTGCCAGTAGTACCACCGATACAGGCTATGGCTACACCTTC
CASSTTDTGYGYTF
>TRBV4-1|TRBJ2-5|-|-
TGCGCCAGCAGCCAAGTATGGAGAAGCCAAGAGACCCAGTACTTC
CASSQVWRSQETQYF
>TRBV19|TRBJ2-5|once|TRBD2
TGTGCCAGTAGCGAGGGACTAGCGGGGGGATCTGGGACCCAGTACTTC
CASSEGLAGGSGTQYF
>TRBV28|TRBJ2-6|-|-
TGTGCCAGCAGTTTATGGGGGGCTGGGGCCAACGTCCTGACTTTC
CASSLWGAGANVLTF
>TRBV30|TRBJ1-1|-|TRBD1
TGTGCCTGGAGTCCCCGGGACAGGGCTAAGTGGATCACTGAAGCTTTCTTT
CAWSPRDRAKWITEAFF
>TRBV6-6|TRBJ1-2|-|-
TGTGCCAGCACCAGGCAGGGGTATGGCTACACCTTC
CASTRQGYGYTF
>TRBV18|TRBJ2-1|medium-sized|TRBD1
TGTGCCAGCTCCCCGACGACAGGGTTCTACAATGAGCAGTTCTTC
CASSPTTGFYNEQFF
>TRBV5-1|TRBJ2-7|-|-
TGCGCCAGCAGCTTGGACCCCCCCTACGAGCAGTACTTC
CASSLDPPYEQYF
>TRBV6-1|TRBJ2-7|-|-
TGTGCCAGCAGTGACCATCGGGGGAAGAGGACCTACGAGCAGTACTTC
CASSDHRGKRTYEQYF
>TRBV7-9|TRBJ2-7|-|-
TGTGCCAGCAGGGATTCGGGCAGGATCTACGAGCAGTACTTC
CASRDSGRIYEQYF
>TRBV28|TRBJ1-2|-|TRBD1
TGTGCCAGCAGTTTGACCGGGACAGGGGGCAGAGGCTACACCTTC
CASSLTGTGGRGYTF
>TRBV4-2|TRBJ2-7|-|TRBD1
TGTGCCAGCAGCCAAGGGGGACAGGGACTCTACGAGCAGTACTTC
CASSQGGQGLYEQYF
>TRBV19|TRBJ2-1|-|TRBD1
TGTGCCAGTAGTACCGGACAGGGAATAGGTGAGCAGTTCTTC
CASSTGQGIGEQFF
>TRBV2|TRBJ2-7|-|TRBD1
TGTGCCAGCAGTCAAGACAGGGGGGCCTACGAGCAGTACTTC
CASSQDRGAYEQYF
>TRBV6-5|TRBJ2-5|-|-
TGTGCCAGCAGTTTCGGCAGGGGTTCGGGACAAGAGACCCAGTACTTC
CASSFGRGSGQETQYF
>TRBV18|TRBJ1-2|-|TRBD1
TGTGCCAGCTCCTTAACAACAGTATCTGGGGACAGAAACTATGGCTACACCTTC
CASSLTTVSGDRNYGYTF
>TRBV6-4|TRBJ2-1|-|-
TGTGCCAGCAGTGAGGTTAGCAATAGGGCCTCCTACAATGAGCAGTTCTTC
CASSEVSNRASYNEQFF
>TRBV11-2|TRBJ2-5|-|TRBD1
TGTGCCAGCAGCTCCCGGACAGGGGTGGAAGTGACCCAGTACTTC
CASSSRTGVEVTQYF
>TRBV7-9|TRBJ2-7|few|TRBD1
TGTGCCAGCAGCTTAAGTTTAGGGACAGGGGTGCCGGGGCAGTACTTC
CASSLSLGTGVPGQYF
>TRBV6-5|TRBJ1-1|-|-
TGTGCCAGCACGGACGGGATGAACACTGAAGCTTTCTTT
CASTDGMNTEAFF
>TRBV6-1|TRBJ2-2|few|-
TGTGCCAGCAGACTAAGCACCGGGGAGCTGTTTTTT
CASRLSTGELFF
>TRBV10-3|TRBJ2-2|-|TRBD2
TGTGCCATCAGTGAGCGGGGCCCCAGACAGGGTTGGACTAGCGGGAGAGAGAACACCGGGGAGCTGTTTTTT
CAISERGPRQGWTSGRENTGELFF
>TRBV28|TRBJ2-3|few|-
TGTGCCAGCAGTTTGAGCCAGGGGTCCACAGATACGCAGTATTTT
CASSLSQGSTDTQYF
>TRBV6-1|TRBJ1-2|-|TRBD1
TGTGCCAGCAGTGTAGTATCCGGGACAGGCTCCAACTATGGCTACACCTTC
CASSVVSGTGSNYGYTF
>TRBV5-1|TRBJ2-2|-|TRBD2
TGCGCCAGCAGCTTTAGCGGGGGCGTCACCGGGGAGCTGTTTTTT
CASSFSGGVTGELFF